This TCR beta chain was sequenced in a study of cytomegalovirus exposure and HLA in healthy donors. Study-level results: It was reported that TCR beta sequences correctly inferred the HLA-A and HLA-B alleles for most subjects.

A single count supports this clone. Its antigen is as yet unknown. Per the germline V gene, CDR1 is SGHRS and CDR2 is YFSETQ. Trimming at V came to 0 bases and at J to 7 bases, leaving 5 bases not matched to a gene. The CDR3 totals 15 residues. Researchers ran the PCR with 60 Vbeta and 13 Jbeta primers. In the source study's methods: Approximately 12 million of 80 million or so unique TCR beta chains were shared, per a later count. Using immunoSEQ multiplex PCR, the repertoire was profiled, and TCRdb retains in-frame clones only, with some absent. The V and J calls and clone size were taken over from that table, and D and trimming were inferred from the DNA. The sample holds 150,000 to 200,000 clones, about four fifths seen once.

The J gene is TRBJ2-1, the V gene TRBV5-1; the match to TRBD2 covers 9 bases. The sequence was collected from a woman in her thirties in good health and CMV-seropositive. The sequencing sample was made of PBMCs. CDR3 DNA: TGCGCCAGCAGCTTGGGGCTAGCGGGATTAAATGAGCAGTTCTTC. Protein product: CASSLGLAGLNEQFF.